This TCR beta chain emerged from a study of T cell responses to AZD1222 COVID-19 vaccine. The protocol was immunoSEQ multiplex PCR, while the TCRdb copy is restricted to in-frame clones and leaves out a portion. The table includes 100,000 to 150,000 clones, 85% to 95% detected once. V dropped 1 base and J dropped 4 bases, with 12 bases sitting between them. CDR3 length: 16 amino acids. Germline loops: CDR1 SGHKS, CDR2 YYEKEE (reference sequence). The chain couples TRBV5-5 to TRBJ2-6; D is uncertain. This TCR was recovered from an adult who received the AZD1222 COVID-19 vaccine. The source material was peripheral blood, sampled 28 days after the second AZD1222 dose. The CDR3 spells CASSLLVASGANVLTF. The CDR3 bases are TGTGCCAGCAGCTTGTTGGTCGCGTCGGGGGCCAACGTCCTGACTTTC. Full variable domain (outside the CDR3, taken from reference TRBV5-5 and TRBJ2-6): DAGVTQSPTHLIKTRGQQVTLRCSPISGHKSVSWYQQVLGQGPQFIFQYYEKEERGRGNFPDRFSARQFPNYSSELNVNALLLGDSALYLCASSLLVASGANVLTFGAGSRLTVL.